This entry lists 29 T cell receptor beta chains sequenced from one sample in a study of blood T cell repertoires in COVID-19 (dated by TCRdb to about 2020). The receptor library was made with the immunoSEQ multiplex PCR assay. Imported from immuneACCESS, the table was reduced by TCRdb to in-frame sequences with V and J called. These copies leave out some clones; in studies compared against another copy, an unresolved V gene accounts for under half, and the cause of the remainder is not known. This sample has 85,000 to 130,000 clones in its table, and around 80% of those were observed once. The ten biggest clones cover 14% to 15% of the sample. The sequencing input was peripheral blood. These TCRs come from a woman aged 55-69 years with acute or convalescent COVID-19.

The chain is built from TRBV19 and TRBJ1-4; no clear D gene. The CDR3 has 15 residues. V was shortened by 6 bases and J by 0 bases, with 11 bases between the two germline ends. Germline V lookup: CDR1 LNHDA, CDR2 SQIVND (reference sequence). The CDR3 sequence is CASSLNFATNEKLFF. CDR3 sequence (DNA): TGTGCCAGTAGCCTCAACTTCGCAACTAATGAAAAACTGTTTTTT.

The rearrangement uses TRBV5-4 and TRBJ1-2; 12 bases are shared with TRBD1. The CDR3 has 12 amino acids. Trimming took 7 bases from V and 6 from J; bases not matched to a gene: 1. Germline values: CDR1 SGHNT, CDR2 YYREEE (reference sequence). This CDR3 reads CASGTGGDGYTF. DNA of the CDR3: TGTGCCAGCGGGACAGGGGGCGATGGCTACACCTTC.

V gene TRBV24-1 combines with J gene TRBJ1-2; D gene uncertain. The CDR3 is 16 residues long. V lost 5 bases and J 4 bases, leaving 19 bases between the germline ends. CDR1 and CDR2 from the germline V gene are KGHDR and SFDVKD. The CDR3 loop is CATSASFFSLLYGYTF. In nucleotides, the CDR3 is TGTGCCACCAGTGCCTCTTTCTTCTCCTTACTCTATGGCTACACCTTC.

With respect to this clone: A read error may account for a junction end that differs from germline. The chain combines TRBV29-1 with TRBJ1-1; 9 nucleotides line up with TRBD1. The CDR3 is made up of 18 amino acids. Germline-derived CDR1 and CDR2 are SQVTM and ANQGSEA. This chain's CDR3 is CSVKDTPGQGFMNTEAFF. In DNA form, the CDR3 reads TGCAGCGTTAAAGATACGCCGGGACAGGGCTTCATGAACACTGAAGCTTTCTTT.

CDR3 in amino acids: CASRERAAGETQYF. The DNA for the CDR3 is TGTGCCAGCAGGGAAAGAGCGGCGGGGGAGACCCAGTACTTC. The chain combines TRBV2 with TRBJ2-5, with D perhaps TRBD2 (6 bases). Germline V gene data show CDR1 as SNHLY and CDR2 as FYNNEI. There are 14 residues in the CDR3. Between the trimmed V and J ends, which lost 6 bases and 5 bases, there was a span of 16 bases.

A few counts support this clone. V and J are TRBV2 and TRBJ1-1; tentatively, D is TRBD1 (5 bases). Germline CDR1 reads SNHLY; CDR2 reads FYNNEI. The CDR3 sequence is 13 residues long. V was shortened by 9 bases and J by 5 bases, with 16 bases between the two germline ends. This CDR3 is CARRGREETEAFF. In nucleotides, the CDR3 is TGTGCCAGGAGGGGACGGGAGGAGACTGAAGCTTTCTTT.

The chain links TRBV7-8 to TRBJ1-2; a possible D gene is TRBD1 (5 bases). The CDR3 runs to 11 residues. Germline V lookup: CDR1 SGHVS, CDR2 FQNEAQ. V was trimmed by 5 bases and J by 9 bases, leaving 10 bases between them. The CDR3, as DNA: TGTGCCAGCAGCACAGACAGTAGCTACACCTTC. This translates into CASSTDSSYTF.

This clone is a singleton in its sample. CDR3 nucleotide sequence: TGTGCCAGCAGCCAACGGGCTAGCGGGGAGACCCAGTACTTC. It is translated as CASSQRASGETQYF. The chain is built from TRBV3-1 (or the pseudogene TRBV3-2) and TRBJ2-5, with 8 nucleotides matching TRBD2. Germline loops: CDR1 LGHDT, CDR2 YNNKEL (reference sequence). J lost 5 bases, V lost 2 bases, and 4 bases had no gene match. The CDR3 is made up of 14 amino acids.

This clone was observed a few times. This chain joins TRBV6-5 and TRBJ1-1, with TRBD1 matching 7 bases. CDR3 size: 13 residues. J was trimmed by 7 bases and V by 2 bases; bases with no gene match: 4. CDR1 is MNHEY and CDR2 is SVGAGI in the germline V gene. CDR3 residues: CASSYPGQNEAFF. Here the CDR3 DNA reads TGTGCCAGCAGTTACCCGGGACAGAATGAAGCTTTCTTT.

J is TRBJ2-2 and V is TRBV19, with a weak D call TRBD2 (6 bases). V was trimmed by 3 bases and J by 7 bases, leaving 15 bases between them. Germline CDR1 reads LNHDA; CDR2 reads SQIVND (reference sequence). CDR3 length: 15 residues. The CDR3 bases are TGTGCCAGTAGTATCCCCAGTGCGGGGTACGGGGAGCTGTTTTTT. Translated, it gives CASSIPSAGYGELFF.

The rearrangement uses TRBV27 and TRBJ2-1; D may be TRBD1 (5 bases). Looked up from germline, CDR1 is MNHEY and CDR2 is SMNVEV (reference sequence). The CDR3 extends over 14 amino acids. Trimming pared 4 bases from V and 2 bases from J, leaving 9 bases between. This CDR3 is CASSSWGAYNEQFF. The DNA of the CDR3 is TGTGCCAGCAGTTCTTGGGGCGCCTACAATGAGCAGTTCTTC.

The chain employs TRBV5-4 and TRBJ2-6; D might be TRBD1 (6 bases). Looked up from germline, CDR1 is SGHNT and CDR2 is YYREEE (reference sequence). V was trimmed by 5 bases and J by 0 bases, leaving 21 bases between them. This CDR3 is built from 19 residues. The chain's CDR3 is CASRQRKGEDFSGANVLTF. In nucleotides, the CDR3 is TGTGCCAGCAGACAACGTAAGGGGGAAGACTTCTCTGGGGCCAACGTCCTGACTTTC. Supplemented by reference TRBV5-4 and TRBJ2-6, the full variable domain reads ETGVTQSPTHLIKTRGQQVTLRCSSQSGHNTVSWYQQALGQGPQFIFQYYREEENGRGNFPPRFSGLQFPNYSSELNVNALELDDSALYLCASRQRKGEDFSGANVLTFGAGSRLTVL.

In nucleotides, the CDR3 is TGTGCCAGCGCCGAGACTAGCGGTTCCTACAATGAGCAGTTCTTC. Its translation is CASAETSGSYNEQFF. The genes are TRBV2 and TRBJ2-1; TRBD2 matches 9 bases. The length of the CDR3 is 15 residues. In germline, CDR1 is SNHLY, CDR2 FYNNEI. V shed 8 bases and J 1 base; nucleotides not matched to a gene: 6.

The gene calls are TRBV2 and TRBJ2-5; 10 bases map to TRBD2. CDR3 length: 15 residues. Germline loops: CDR1 SNHLY, CDR2 FYNNEI. J gave up 2 bases and V 4 bases, and 4 bases lay outside the gene matches. For the CDR3, the DNA is TGTGCCAGCAGTGGGCTAGCGGGGGTGCAAGAGACCCAGTACTTC. Its protein product is CASSGLAGVQETQYF.

This chain connects TRBV5-1 to TRBJ1-2; TRBD1 is a possible D gene (6 bases). Germline CDR1 and CDR2: SGHRS and YFSETQ. Trimming shortened V by 0 bases and J by 8 bases, and 17 bases separated the two germline ends. CDR3 length: 15 residues. CDR3 nucleotide sequence: TGCGCCAGCAGCTTGGATGTACAGGGTGCTTACGGCTACACCTTC. Translation gives CASSLDVQGAYGYTF. Variable domain in full (rest from reference TRBV5-1 and TRBJ1-2): KAGVTQTPRYLIKTRGQQVTLSCSPISGHRSVSWYQQTPGQGLQFLFEYFSETQRNKGNFPGRFSGRQFSNSRSEMNVSTLELGDSALYLCASSLDVQGAYGYTFGSGTRLTVV.

The rearrangement uses TRBV12-3 or TRBV12-4 and TRBJ1-5, with 7 bases aligning to TRBD1. After removal of 6 bases from V and 7 bases from J, the junction contained 6 bases not matched to a gene. This CDR3 has 13 amino acids. CDR3 loop: CASRRGHEQPQHF. The CDR3, as DNA: TGTGCCAGCAGGAGGGGGCATGAGCAGCCCCAGCATTTT.

This chain connects TRBV9 to TRBJ1-1; D possibly corresponds to TRBD1 (5 bases). V gave up 1 base and J gave up 3 bases, with 10 bases separating them. The germline V gene has CDR1 SGDLS and CDR2 YYNGEE. CDR3 length equals 14 residues. In DNA form, the CDR3 reads TGTGCCAGCAGCGTACAGGGAAGGGACACTGAAGCTTTCTTT. Its translation is CASSVQGRDTEAFF.

V is TRBV5-1 and J is TRBJ2-3; 10 bases are a match to TRBD2. This CDR3 spans 18 amino acids. Germline CDR1 and CDR2: SGHRS and YFSETQ. With V trimmed by 0 bases and J by 2 bases, 9 bases remained unmatched. The CDR3 reads CASSLVGLAGAHTDTQYF. In DNA form, the CDR3 reads TGCGCCAGCAGCTTGGTCGGGCTAGCGGGGGCCCACACAGATACGCAGTATTTT. The variable domain in full, completed from reference TRBV5-1 and TRBJ2-3, reads KAGVTQTPRYLIKTRGQQVTLSCSPISGHRSVSWYQQTPGQGLQFLFEYFSETQRNKGNFPGRFSGRQFSNSRSEMNVSTLELGDSALYLCASSLVGLAGAHTDTQYFGPGTRLTVL.

This rearrangement joins TRBV19 to TRBJ1-6, with a possible D match to TRBD1 (5 bases). This CDR3 is built from 16 residues. The V gene's germline CDR1 is LNHDA and CDR2 SQIVND (reference sequence). V lost 3 bases and J 7 bases, leaving 16 bases between the germline ends. Here the CDR3 DNA reads TGTGCCAGTAGTATTTTTAGTGGGGCCACGAATTCACCCCTCCACTTT. It encodes CASSIFSGATNSPLHF.

The chain links TRBV19 to TRBJ2-7, with D possibly being TRBD2 (6 bases). Between the trimmed V and J ends, which lost 10 bases and 2 bases, there was a span of 12 bases. The CDR3 has 12 residues. Germline CDR1 LNHDA, CDR2 SQIVND (reference sequence). For the CDR3, the DNA is TGTGCCACAGGGAGGAATCCCTACGAGCAGTACTTC. Its protein product is CATGRNPYEQYF.

This clone was picked up a small number of times. The chain has TRBV6-1 and TRBJ1-2, with TRBD1 identical over 8 bases. This CDR3 has 16 amino acids. V lost 2 bases, J lost 4 bases, and 9 bases stayed unmatched. The germline CDR1 and CDR2 sequences are MNHNS and SASEGT. The chain's CDR3 is CASSERRGQGLYGYTF. The CDR3, as DNA: TGTGCCAGCAGTGAACGCCGTGGACAGGGTCTCTATGGCTACACCTTC.

J is TRBJ2-7 and V is TRBV5-1, with TRBD2 as a possible D gene (6 bases). The CDR3 contains 14 residues. V was cut by 4 bases and J by 5 bases, with 16 bases left in between. CDR1 and CDR2 from the germline V gene are SGHRS and YFSETQ. CDR3 bases: TGCGCCAGCAGCGGTAACCCGACTAGTGACGAGCAGTACTTC. Its translation is CASSGNPTSDEQYF.

V gene TRBV6-5 combines with J gene TRBJ2-2; 9 positions match TRBD1. Germline loops: CDR1 MNHEY, CDR2 SVGAGI. The CDR3 contains 15 residues. After removal of 4 bases from V and 6 bases from J, the junction contained 6 bases not matched to a gene. CDR3 sequence: CASSSDRGKAGELFF. The CDR3 nucleotides are TGTGCCAGCAGTTCCGACAGGGGGAAGGCCGGGGAGCTGTTTTTT.

This sequence joins TRBV5-1 and TRBJ1-2; 8 nucleotides match TRBD1. This CDR3 contains 18 residues. V lost 1 base, J lost 6 bases, and 17 bases stayed unmatched. Germline lookup yields CDR1 SGHRS and CDR2 YFSETQ. The CDR3 is CASSLYGGAGGIGDGYTF. CDR3 nucleotides: TGCGCCAGCAGCTTGTATGGTGGGGCAGGGGGCATTGGTGATGGCTACACCTTC.

This CDR3 reads CASSTGQGMSKTQYF. The CDR3 DNA reads TGTGCCAGCAGCACTGGACAGGGCATGTCAAAGACCCAGTACTTC. This sequence joins TRBV6-5 and TRBJ2-5, with TRBD1 matching over 8 bases. The ends lost 6 bases at V and 6 bases at J; junction bases unmatched: 12. Germline V gene data show CDR1 as MNHEY and CDR2 as SVGAGI. This CDR3 region has 15 residues.

V gene TRBV3-1 (or the pseudogene TRBV3-2) combines with J gene TRBJ1-3; D uncertain. Per germline, CDR1 LGHDT and CDR2 YNNKEL (reference sequence). Trimming shortened V by 3 bases and J by 4 bases, and 7 bases separated the two germline ends. The CDR3 has 13 residues. CDR3 protein: CASSQFTGNTIYF. CDR3 nucleotides: TGTGCCAGCAGCCAGTTCACAGGAAACACCATATATTTT.

A single count supports this clone. The chain carries TRBV19 and TRBJ1-4; D remains unclear. The germline V gene has CDR1 LNHDA and CDR2 SQIVND (reference sequence). Trimming removed 11 bases at V and 0 bases at J, with 10 bases between. CDR3 length: 13 residues. As DNA, the CDR3 is TGTGCCGGCGGCCCTTCAACTAATGAAAAACTGTTTTTT. Its translation is CAGGPSTNEKLFF. Variable domain in full (rest from reference TRBV19 and TRBJ1-4): DGGITQSPKYLFRKEGQNVTLSCEQNLNHDAMYWYRQDPGQGLRLIYYSQIVNDFQKGDIAEGYSVSREKKESFPLTVTSAQKNPTAFYLCAGGPSTNEKLFFGSGTQLSVL.

Of note for this clone: Germline and junction disagree at one end, which may indicate a read error. The chain has TRBV20-1 and TRBJ1-2; TRBD1 agrees at 9 bases. The germline CDR1 and CDR2 sequences are DFQATT and SNEGSKA (reference sequence). The CDR3 sequence is 10 residues long. The CDR3 coding sequence is TGCAGTGCAGAGGACAGGGGCCCCGCTTTC. Amino acids: CSAEDRGPAF.

This clone was detected only once. This chain links TRBV7-3 with TRBJ2-3; 8 positions agree with TRBD2. V shed 1 base and J 4 bases; nucleotides not matched to a gene: 4. The CDR3 runs to 15 residues. The germline CDR1 and CDR2 sequences are SGHTA and FQGTGA. The CDR3 loop is CASSLRGGRPDTQYF. CDR3 in DNA: TGTGCCAGCAGCTTAAGGGGCGGGAGGCCAGATACGCAGTATTTT.